In its sample, the clone carrying this TCR beta chain was seen a few times. The making of cDNA relied on 5'RACE with 10-nucleotide random UMIs. TCRdb reanalysed the 5' RACE reads using MiXCR and keeps one entry per CDR3 protein. The repertoire includes approximately 100,000 distinct CDR3 sequences, approximately 3.5% of them detected once, and around 2.7% sits in the top ten. Germline V gene sequence: CDR1 MNHEY, CDR2 SVGEGT. The J segment lost 4 bases and the V segment lost 3 bases, leaving 7 bases of the junction unmatched. CDR3 length: 15 amino acids. The data are from a study of neurological immune-mediated disorders.

Sequencing was performed on PBMCs. This receptor was taken from a woman aged 45-60 years with multiple sclerosis. This chain links TRBV6-2 or TRBV6-3 with TRBJ1-1, with TRBD1 matching over 8 bases. CDR3 bases: TGTGCCAGCAGTTATCCCCACAGGGGGAGCACTGAAGCTTTCTTT. Translation: CASSYPHRGSTEAFF.